The 19 T cell receptor beta chains below were found in one sample sequenced in a study of CD4+ T cells in melanoma (dated by TCRdb to between 2022 and 2023). The library was produced with the immunoSEQ multiplex PCR assay. Sourced from immuneACCESS, this table was stored by TCRdb with only in-frame sequences that have V and J called. A share of the clones is absent; for the studies checked, an unresolved V gene accounts for under half, and the remainder has no known explanation. Within this sample are roughly 15,000 clones, with 76% of them counted one time only. The top ten clonotypes cover approximately 12% of the sample. Sample: cells from a culture (not recorded whether cultured in vitro). These receptors all come from a human donor with melanoma.

This clone came up a few times. This sequence joins TRBV7-9 and TRBJ1-3; D not certain. V was shortened by 2 bases and J by 0 bases, with 8 bases between the two germline ends. The V gene's germline CDR1 is SEHNR and CDR2 FQNEAQ (reference sequence). The CDR3 has 15 amino acids. This CDR3 is CASSLSISSGNTIYF. DNA of the CDR3: TGTGCCAGCAGCTTATCCATCTCCTCTGGAAACACCATATATTTT.

V gene TRBV27 combines with J gene TRBJ1-2; no clear D. V lost 6 bases and J lost 8, with 16 bases in between. Germline lookup yields CDR1 MNHEY and CDR2 SMNVEV (reference sequence). The CDR3 covers 13 residues. CDR3 amino acids: CASSNPLIGGYTF. Written as DNA, the CDR3 is TGTGCCAGCAGCAACCCGTTAATAGGAGGCTACACCTTC.

J is TRBJ2-7 and V is TRBV5-5; TRBD1 agrees at 8 bases. V lost 8 bases and J lost 4; bases outside the gene matches: 11. This CDR3 has 14 residues. Germline assignment: CDR1 SGHKS and CDR2 YYEKEE (reference sequence). CDR3 in DNA: TGTGCCAGTACCAGAGACAGGGGTGCTTACGAGCAGTACTTC. This translates into CASTRDRGAYEQYF.

The chain recombines TRBV7-2 with TRBJ1-5; 11 bases agree with TRBD1. Trimming took 5 bases from V and 2 from J; bases not matched to a gene: 2. The CDR3 is 15 amino acids. The germline V gene encodes CDR1 SGHTA and CDR2 FQGNSA. The CDR3 sequence is CASSLDRGRNQPQHF. In nucleotides, the CDR3 is TGTGCCAGCAGCCTGGACAGGGGGCGCAATCAGCCCCAGCATTTT.

The chain uses TRBV6-1 and TRBJ2-1, with 7 bases lining up with TRBD2. V gave up 3 bases and J gave up 6 bases; unmatched junction bases: 8. Per germline, CDR1 MNHNS and CDR2 SASEGT. The CDR3 runs 15 residues. CDR3 bases: TGTGCCAGCAGTGATGGGCTAGCGGTAGGCAATGAGCAGTTCTTC. It is translated as CASSDGLAVGNEQFF.

The chain carries TRBV29-1 and TRBJ2-3; 7 nucleotides align to TRBD2. The junction had 13 bases not matched to a gene; V was cut back by 5 bases and J by 5 bases. Per germline, CDR1 SQVTM and CDR2 ANQGSEA. This CDR3 has 15 amino acids. The DNA of the CDR3 is TGCAGCGTTTGGCCGATCGGGGGGTTGGGAGATACGCAGTATTTT. This encodes CSVWPIGGLGDTQYF.

This clone was seen only a few times. The CDR3 nucleotides are TGTGCCAGCAGTGTGAAAGGGGGGGACAATGAGCAGTTCTTC. Protein product: CASSVKGGDNEQFF. V is TRBV6-4 and J is TRBJ2-1; D is possibly TRBD2 (7 bases). This CDR3 comprises 14 residues. CDR1 is MRHNA, CDR2 SNTAGT, per germline. Trimming took off 4 bases at V and 5 bases at J, with 12 bases between the two ends.

The chain uses TRBV29-1 and TRBJ1-2, with D perhaps TRBD1 (6 bases). The germline CDR1 and CDR2 sequences are SQVTM and ANQGSEA. The CDR3 has 13 amino acids. The germline V and J ends were trimmed by 5 bases and 7 bases, with 17 bases remaining between them. CDR3 in amino acids: CSVPISGVGGYTF. The CDR3 DNA reads TGCAGCGTTCCCATATCAGGGGTAGGTGGCTACACCTTC. Based on the CDR3 plus reference TRBV29-1 and TRBJ1-2, the full variable domain is SAVISQKPSRDICQRGTSLTIQCQVDSQVTMMFWYRQQPGQSLTLIATANQGSEATYESGFVIDKFPISRPNLTFSTLTVSNMSPEDSSIYLCSVPISGVGGYTFGSGTRLTVV.

V gene TRBV7-2 combines with J gene TRBJ2-7, with 7 bases matching TRBD2. The CDR3 runs 15 residues. Germline trimming cut 1 base from V and 2 bases from J; bases unmatched to any gene: 5. Germline-derived CDR1 and CDR2 are SGHTA and FQGNSA. CDR3: CASSLVAGNTYEQYF. CDR3 coding DNA: TGTGCCAGCAGCTTAGTAGCGGGTAACACCTACGAGCAGTACTTC.

V gene TRBV6-1 combines with J gene TRBJ2-1, with 10 bases matching TRBD2. The length of the CDR3 is 15 residues. From germline, CDR1 is MNHNS and CDR2 SASEGT. V shed 6 bases, J shed 8 bases, and the junction held 10 bases outside the gene matches. Here the CDR3 DNA reads TGTGCCAGCAGCCAAGGGTCTAGCGGGGGCTATGAGCAGTTCTTC. Its protein is CASSQGSSGGYEQFF.

The J gene is TRBJ2-1, the V gene TRBV7-8; 8 nucleotides line up with TRBD1. The ends lost 2 bases at V and 9 bases at J; junction bases unmatched: 9. CDR1 and CDR2 from the germline V gene are SGHVS and FQNEAQ. CDR3 length: 15 residues. This chain's CDR3 is CASSLRTGRLGEQFF. DNA for the CDR3: TGTGCCAGCAGCTTAAGGACAGGGCGCCTGGGTGAGCAGTTCTTC.

The chain links TRBV18 to TRBJ1-6, with D unresolved. CDR3 length equals 13 residues. The germline V gene encodes CDR1 KGHSH and CDR2 LQKENI. V was clipped by 6 bases and J by 7 bases, with 10 bases between them. CDR3: CASSSGTNSPLHF. CDR3 bases: TGTGCCAGCTCCTCCGGAACAAATTCACCCCTCCACTTT.

The V call is TRBV6-6, the J call TRBJ2-1; no clear D gene. V was shortened by 6 bases and J by 4 bases, with 4 bases between the two germline ends. Per the germline V gene, CDR1 is MNHNY and CDR2 is SVGAGI (reference sequence). The CDR3 totals 11 residues. The CDR3, as DNA: TGTGCCAGCAGGGATTACAATGAGCAGTTCTTC. Translating gives CASRDYNEQFF.

The chain employs TRBV7-9 and TRBJ1-2, with D tentatively TRBD1 (6 bases). The CDR3 covers 12 residues. Germline assignment: CDR1 SEHNR and CDR2 FQNEAQ (reference sequence). V gave up 5 bases and J gave up 8 bases, with 12 bases separating them. The CDR3 is CASSPGAGGYTF. The CDR3 nucleotides are TGTGCCAGCAGCCCAGGGGCCGGCGGCTACACCTTC.

The V gene is TRBV6-5, the J gene TRBJ1-1; D is ambiguous. Germline V CDR1 and CDR2: MNHEY, SVGAGI. This CDR3 is 11 amino acids long. V gave up 7 bases and J gave up 11 bases, with 14 bases separating them. Here the CDR3 reads CASKGWEMAFF. For the CDR3, the DNA is TGTGCCAGCAAGGGATGGGAGATGGCTTTCTTT.

The chain carries TRBV11-2 and TRBJ1-5; 9 bases fit TRBD1. The CDR3 totals 16 residues. Trimming at V came to 1 base and at J to 3 bases, leaving 4 bases not matched to a gene. CDR1 SGHAT and CDR2 FQNNGV come from the germline V gene. CDR3 in DNA: TGTGCCAGCAGCTTAGGAGACAGGGGGGACAATCAGCCCCAGCATTTT. Residues: CASSLGDRGDNQPQHF.

Worth noting for this clone: This sample includes further DNA sequences coding for the same CDR3. This chain connects TRBV5-4 to TRBJ2-5; TRBD1 is a possible D gene (6 bases). V dropped 0 bases and J dropped 2 bases, with 8 bases sitting between them. This CDR3 has 14 amino acids. Per germline, CDR1 SGHNT and CDR2 YYREEE (reference sequence). The CDR3 DNA sequence: TGTGCCAGCAGCTTGGCAGGGGCTCAAGAGACCCAGTACTTC. Its translation is CASSLAGAQETQYF. The full variable domain, completed using reference TRBV5-4 and TRBJ2-5, is ETGVTQSPTHLIKTRGQQVTLRCSSQSGHNTVSWYQQALGQGPQFIFQYYREEENGRGNFPPRFSGLQFPNYSSELNVNALELDDSALYLCASSLAGAQETQYFGPGTRLLVL.

In its sample, this clone is medium-sized. This sequence joins TRBV7-9 and TRBJ2-5; D is undetermined. CDR1 and CDR2 from the germline V gene are SEHNR and FQNEAQ (reference sequence). This CDR3 comprises 11 residues. Trimming removed 4 bases at V and 7 bases at J, with 7 bases between. Written as DNA, the CDR3 is TGTGCCAGCAGCTCCTCCGCGACCCAGTACTTC. Amino acids: CASSSSATQYF.

The chain couples TRBV2 to TRBJ2-1; 12 nucleotides line up with TRBD2. The CDR3 consists of 17 residues. Trimming cost V 3 bases and J 3 bases; bases outside gene matches: 6. CDR1 and CDR2 (germline): SNHLY, FYNNEI. The chain's CDR3 is CASSDPGLAGRYNEQFF. CDR3 sequence (DNA): TGTGCCAGCAGTGACCCCGGACTAGCGGGGCGCTACAATGAGCAGTTCTTC.